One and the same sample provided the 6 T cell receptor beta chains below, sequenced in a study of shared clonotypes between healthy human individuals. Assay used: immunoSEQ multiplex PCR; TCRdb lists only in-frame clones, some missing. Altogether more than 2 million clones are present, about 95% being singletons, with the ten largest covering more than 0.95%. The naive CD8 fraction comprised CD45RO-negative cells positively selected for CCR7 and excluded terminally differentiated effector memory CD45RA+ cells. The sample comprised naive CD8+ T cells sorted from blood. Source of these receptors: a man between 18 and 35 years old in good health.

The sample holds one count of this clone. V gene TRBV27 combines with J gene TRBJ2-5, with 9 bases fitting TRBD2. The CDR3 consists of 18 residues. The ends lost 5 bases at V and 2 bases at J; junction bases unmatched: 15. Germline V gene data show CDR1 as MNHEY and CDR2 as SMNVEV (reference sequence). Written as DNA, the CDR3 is TGTGCCAGCAGTCCGGTAAGCGTAGCGGGAGTCAAGCAAGAGACCCAGTACTTC. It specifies CASSPVSVAGVKQETQYF.

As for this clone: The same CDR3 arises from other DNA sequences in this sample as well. CDR3 protein: CASSLSGAGELFF. The CDR3 nucleotides are TGTGCCAGCAGTTTATCGGGTGCCGGGGAGCTGTTTTTT. The chain joins TRBV27 to TRBJ2-2; D ambiguous. In germline, CDR1 is MNHEY, CDR2 SMNVEV (reference sequence). V lost 0 bases, J lost 6 bases, and 5 bases lay in between. This CDR3 has 13 amino acids.

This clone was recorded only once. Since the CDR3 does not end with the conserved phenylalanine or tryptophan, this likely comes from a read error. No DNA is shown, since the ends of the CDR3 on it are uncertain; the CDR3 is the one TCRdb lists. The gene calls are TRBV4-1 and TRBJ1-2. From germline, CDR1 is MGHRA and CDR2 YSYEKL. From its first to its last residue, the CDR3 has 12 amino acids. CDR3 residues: CASSQEGQQLLK.

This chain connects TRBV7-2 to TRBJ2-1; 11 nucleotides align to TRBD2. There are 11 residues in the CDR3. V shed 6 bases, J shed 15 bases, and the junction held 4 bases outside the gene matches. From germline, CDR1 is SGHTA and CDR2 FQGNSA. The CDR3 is CASRQLAGVFF. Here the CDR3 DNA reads TGTGCCAGCAGACAACTAGCGGGGGTGTTCTTC.

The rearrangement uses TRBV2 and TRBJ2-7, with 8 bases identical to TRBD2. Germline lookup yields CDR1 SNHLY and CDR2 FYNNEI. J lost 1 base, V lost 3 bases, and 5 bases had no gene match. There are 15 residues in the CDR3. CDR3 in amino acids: CASSDFSGESYEQYF. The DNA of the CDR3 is TGTGCCAGCAGTGATTTTAGCGGGGAGTCCTACGAGCAGTACTTC.

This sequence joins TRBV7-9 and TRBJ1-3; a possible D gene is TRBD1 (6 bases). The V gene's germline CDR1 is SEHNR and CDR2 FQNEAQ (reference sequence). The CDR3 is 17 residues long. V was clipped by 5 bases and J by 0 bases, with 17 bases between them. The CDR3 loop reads CASSAGTSVVSGNTIYF. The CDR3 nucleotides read TGTGCCAGCAGCGCCGGGACATCAGTAGTCTCTGGAAACACCATATATTTT.